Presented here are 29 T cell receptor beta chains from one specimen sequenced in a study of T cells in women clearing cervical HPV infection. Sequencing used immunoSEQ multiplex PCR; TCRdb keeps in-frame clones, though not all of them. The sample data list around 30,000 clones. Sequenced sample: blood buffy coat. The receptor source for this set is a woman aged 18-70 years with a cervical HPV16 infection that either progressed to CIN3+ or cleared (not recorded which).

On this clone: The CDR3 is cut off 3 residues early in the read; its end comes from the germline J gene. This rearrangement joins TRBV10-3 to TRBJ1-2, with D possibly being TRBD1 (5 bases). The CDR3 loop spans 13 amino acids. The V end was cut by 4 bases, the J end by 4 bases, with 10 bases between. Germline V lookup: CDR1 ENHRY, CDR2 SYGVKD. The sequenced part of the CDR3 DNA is TGTGCCATCAGTGCCGACAGCCTCTATGGC. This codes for CAISADSLYG. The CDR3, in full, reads CAISADSLYGYTF.

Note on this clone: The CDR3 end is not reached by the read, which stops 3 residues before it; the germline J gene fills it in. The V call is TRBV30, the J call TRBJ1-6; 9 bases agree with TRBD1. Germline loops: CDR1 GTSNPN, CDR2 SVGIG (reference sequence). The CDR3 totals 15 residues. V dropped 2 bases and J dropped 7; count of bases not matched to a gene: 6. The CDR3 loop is CAWSPGQGWNSPLHF. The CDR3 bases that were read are TGTGCCTGGAGTCCAGGACAGGGGTGGAATTCACCC.

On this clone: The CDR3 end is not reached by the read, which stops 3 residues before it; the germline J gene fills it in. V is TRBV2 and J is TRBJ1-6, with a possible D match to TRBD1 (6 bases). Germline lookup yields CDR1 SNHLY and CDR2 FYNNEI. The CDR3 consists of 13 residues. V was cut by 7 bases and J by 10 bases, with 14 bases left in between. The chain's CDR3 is CASKQGGGSPLHF. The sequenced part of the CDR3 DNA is TGTGCCAGCAAGCAAGGGGGAGGATCACCC.

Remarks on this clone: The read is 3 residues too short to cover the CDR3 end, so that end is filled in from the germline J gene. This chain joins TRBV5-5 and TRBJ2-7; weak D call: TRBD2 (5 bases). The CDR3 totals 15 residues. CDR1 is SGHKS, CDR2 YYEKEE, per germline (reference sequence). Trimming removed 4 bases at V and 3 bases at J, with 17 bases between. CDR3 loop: CASSGSGKRVYEQYF. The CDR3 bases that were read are TGTGCCAGCAGCGGTTCGGGGAAACGAGTCTACGAG. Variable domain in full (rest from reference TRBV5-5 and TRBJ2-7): DAGVTQSPTHLIKTRGQQVTLRCSPISGHKSVSWYQQVLGQGPQFIFQYYEKEERGRGNFPDRFSARQFPNYSSELNVNALLLGDSALYLCASSGSGKRVYEQYFGPGTRLTVT.

The CDR3 bases that were read are TGTGCCAGTAGGGGGTCCACAGGGAATCAGCCC. The encoded protein is CASRGSTGNQP. The entire CDR3 protein is CASRGSTGNQPQHF. This chain uses TRBV19 with TRBJ1-5, with a weak D call TRBD1 (6 bases). The read terminates 3 residues before the CDR3 end, so the remaining end is supplied by the germline J gene. V was cut by 6 bases and J by 4 bases, with 13 bases left in between. The germline V gene encodes CDR1 LNHDA and CDR2 SQIVND (reference sequence). CDR3 length: 14 residues.

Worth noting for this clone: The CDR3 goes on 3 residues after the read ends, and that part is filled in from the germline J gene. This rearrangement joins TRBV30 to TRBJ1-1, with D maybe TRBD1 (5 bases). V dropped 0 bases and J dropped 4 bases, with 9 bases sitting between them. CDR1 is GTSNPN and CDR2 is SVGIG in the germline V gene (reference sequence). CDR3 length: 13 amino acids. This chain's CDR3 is CAWSVTGGTEAFF. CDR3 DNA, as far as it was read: TGTGCCTGGAGTGTAACCGGGGGCACTGAA.

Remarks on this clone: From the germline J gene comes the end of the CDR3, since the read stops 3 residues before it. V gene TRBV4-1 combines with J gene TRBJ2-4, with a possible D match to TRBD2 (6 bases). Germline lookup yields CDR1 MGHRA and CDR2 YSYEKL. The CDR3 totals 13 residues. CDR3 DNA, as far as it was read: TGCGCCAGCACGGGGGATGGTCGAAGTGGT. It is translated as CASTGDGRSG. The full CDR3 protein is CASTGDGRSGQYF.

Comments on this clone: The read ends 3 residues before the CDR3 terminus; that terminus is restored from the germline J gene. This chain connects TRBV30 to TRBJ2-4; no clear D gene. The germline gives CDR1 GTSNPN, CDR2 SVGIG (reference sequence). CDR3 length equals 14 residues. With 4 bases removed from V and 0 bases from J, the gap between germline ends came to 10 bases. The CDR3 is CAWTLLRAKNIQYF. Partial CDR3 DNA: TGTGCCTGGACACTGCTGAGAGCCAAAAACATT.

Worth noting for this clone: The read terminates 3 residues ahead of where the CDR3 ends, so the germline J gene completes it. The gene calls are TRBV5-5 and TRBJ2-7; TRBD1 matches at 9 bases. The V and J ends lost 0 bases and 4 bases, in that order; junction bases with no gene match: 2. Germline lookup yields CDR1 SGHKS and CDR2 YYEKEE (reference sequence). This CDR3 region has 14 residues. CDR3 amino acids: CASSLGDRVYEQYF. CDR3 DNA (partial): TGTGCCAGCAGCTTGGGGGACAGGGTTTACGAG. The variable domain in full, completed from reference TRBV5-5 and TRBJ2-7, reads DAGVTQSPTHLIKTRGQQVTLRCSPISGHKSVSWYQQVLGQGPQFIFQYYEKEERGRGNFPDRFSARQFPNYSSELNVNALLLGDSALYLCASSLGDRVYEQYFGPGTRLTVT.

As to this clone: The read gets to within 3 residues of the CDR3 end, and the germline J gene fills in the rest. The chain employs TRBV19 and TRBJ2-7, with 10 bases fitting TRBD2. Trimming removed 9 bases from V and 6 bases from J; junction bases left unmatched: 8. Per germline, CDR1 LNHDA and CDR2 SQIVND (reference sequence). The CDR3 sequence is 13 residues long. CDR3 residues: CASGSSGSSEQYF. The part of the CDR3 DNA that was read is TGTGCCAGCGGATCTAGCGGGAGTAGCGAG.

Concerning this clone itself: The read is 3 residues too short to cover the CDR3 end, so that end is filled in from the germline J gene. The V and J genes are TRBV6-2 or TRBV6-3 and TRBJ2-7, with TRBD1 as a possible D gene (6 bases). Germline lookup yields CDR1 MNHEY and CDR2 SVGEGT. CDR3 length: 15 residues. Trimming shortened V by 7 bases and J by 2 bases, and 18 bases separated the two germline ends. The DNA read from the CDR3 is TGTGCCAGCACCCCGAGGTCGACAGGAACCTACGAG. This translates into CASTPRSTGTYE. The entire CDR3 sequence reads CASTPRSTGTYEQYF.

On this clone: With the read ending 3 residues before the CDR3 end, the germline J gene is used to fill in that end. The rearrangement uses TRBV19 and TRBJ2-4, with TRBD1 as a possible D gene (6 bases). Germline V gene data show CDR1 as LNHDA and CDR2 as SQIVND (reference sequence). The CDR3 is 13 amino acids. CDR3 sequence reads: CASTGHRDYGQYF. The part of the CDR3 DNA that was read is TGTGCCAGTACGGGACACCGTGACTATGGT.

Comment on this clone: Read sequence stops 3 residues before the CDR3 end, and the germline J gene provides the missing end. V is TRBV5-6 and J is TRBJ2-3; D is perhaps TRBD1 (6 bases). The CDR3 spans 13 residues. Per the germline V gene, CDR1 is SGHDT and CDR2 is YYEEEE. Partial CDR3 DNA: TGTGCCAGCAGCAAGACAGGTTCGGAGACG. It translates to CASSKTGSET. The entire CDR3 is CASSKTGSETQYF.

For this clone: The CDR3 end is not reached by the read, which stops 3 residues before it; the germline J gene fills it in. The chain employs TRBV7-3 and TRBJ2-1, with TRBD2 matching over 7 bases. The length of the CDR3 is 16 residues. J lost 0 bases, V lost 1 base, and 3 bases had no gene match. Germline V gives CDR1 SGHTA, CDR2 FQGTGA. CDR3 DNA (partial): TGTGCCAGCAGCTTAATGCGCGGGGGCTCCTACAATGAG. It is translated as CASSLMRGGSYNE. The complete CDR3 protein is CASSLMRGGSYNEQFF.

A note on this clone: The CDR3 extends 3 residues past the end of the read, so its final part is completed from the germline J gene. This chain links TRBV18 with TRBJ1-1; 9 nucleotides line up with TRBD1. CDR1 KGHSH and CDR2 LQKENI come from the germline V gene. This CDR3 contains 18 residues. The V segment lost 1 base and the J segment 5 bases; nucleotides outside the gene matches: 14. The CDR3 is CASSPRVRGQGLTTEAFF. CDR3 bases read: TGTGCCAGCTCACCACGAGTTCGGGGACAGGGTCTAACGACTGAA.

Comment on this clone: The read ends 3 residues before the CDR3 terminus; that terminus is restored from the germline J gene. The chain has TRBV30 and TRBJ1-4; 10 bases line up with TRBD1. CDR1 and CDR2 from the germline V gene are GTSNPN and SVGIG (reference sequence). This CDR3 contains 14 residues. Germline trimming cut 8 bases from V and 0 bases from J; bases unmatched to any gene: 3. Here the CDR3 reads CAGTGVPTNEKLFF. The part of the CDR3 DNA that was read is TGTGCCGGGACAGGGGTTCCAACTAATGAAAAA.

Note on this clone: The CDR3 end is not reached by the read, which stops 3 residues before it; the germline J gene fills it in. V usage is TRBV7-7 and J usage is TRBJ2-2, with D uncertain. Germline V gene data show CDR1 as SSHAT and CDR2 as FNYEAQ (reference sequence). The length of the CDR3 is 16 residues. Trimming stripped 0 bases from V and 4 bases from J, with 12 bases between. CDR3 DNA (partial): TGTGCCAGCAGCTTAGCCACAGCTCAAGGCACCGGGGAG. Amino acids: CASSLATAQGTGE. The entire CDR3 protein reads CASSLATAQGTGELFF.

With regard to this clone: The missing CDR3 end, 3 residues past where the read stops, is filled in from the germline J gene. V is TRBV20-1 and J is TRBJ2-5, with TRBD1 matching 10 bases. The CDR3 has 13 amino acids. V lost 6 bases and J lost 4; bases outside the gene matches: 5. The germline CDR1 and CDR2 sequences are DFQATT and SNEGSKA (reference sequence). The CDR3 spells CSARGDRGETQYF. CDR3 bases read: TGCAGTGCCAGGGGGGACAGGGGAGAGACC.

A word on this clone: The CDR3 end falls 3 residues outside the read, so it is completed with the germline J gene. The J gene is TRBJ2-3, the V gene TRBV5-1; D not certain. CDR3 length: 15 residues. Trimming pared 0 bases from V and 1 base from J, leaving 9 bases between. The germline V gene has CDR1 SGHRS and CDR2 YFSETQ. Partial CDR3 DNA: TGCGCCAGCAGCTTGGCCCACTCGGGCACAGATACG. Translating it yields CASSLAHSGTDT. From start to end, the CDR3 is CASSLAHSGTDTQYF.

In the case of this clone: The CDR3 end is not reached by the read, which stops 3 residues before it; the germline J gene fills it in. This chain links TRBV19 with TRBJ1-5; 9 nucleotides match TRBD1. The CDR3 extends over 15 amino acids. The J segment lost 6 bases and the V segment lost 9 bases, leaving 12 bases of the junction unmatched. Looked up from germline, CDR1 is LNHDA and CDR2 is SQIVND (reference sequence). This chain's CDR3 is CASEIFGQGRQPQHF. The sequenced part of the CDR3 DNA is TGTGCCAGCGAGATTTTTGGACAGGGGCGTCAGCCC. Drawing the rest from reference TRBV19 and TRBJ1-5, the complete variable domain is DGGITQSPKYLFRKEGQNVTLSCEQNLNHDAMYWYRQDPGQGLRLIYYSQIVNDFQKGDIAEGYSVSREKKESFPLTVTSAQKNPTAFYLCASEIFGQGRQPQHFGDGTRLSIL.

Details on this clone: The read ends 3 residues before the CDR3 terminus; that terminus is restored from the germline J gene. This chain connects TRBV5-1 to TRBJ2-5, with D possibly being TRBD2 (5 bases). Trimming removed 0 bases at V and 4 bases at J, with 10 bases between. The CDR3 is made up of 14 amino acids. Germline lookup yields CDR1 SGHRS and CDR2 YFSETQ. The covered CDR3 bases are TGCGCCAGCAGCTTGGAACGAGAGGGAGAGACC. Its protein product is CASSLEREGET. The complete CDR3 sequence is CASSLEREGETQYF.

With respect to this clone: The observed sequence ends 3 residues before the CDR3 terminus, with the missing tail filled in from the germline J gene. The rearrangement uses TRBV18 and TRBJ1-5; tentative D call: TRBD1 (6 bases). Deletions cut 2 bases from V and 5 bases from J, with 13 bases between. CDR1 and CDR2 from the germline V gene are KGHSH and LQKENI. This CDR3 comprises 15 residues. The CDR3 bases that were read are TGTGCCAGCTCACCAGTTGTTGCAGGGGATCAGCCC. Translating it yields CASSPVVAGDQP. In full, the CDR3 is CASSPVVAGDQPQHF.

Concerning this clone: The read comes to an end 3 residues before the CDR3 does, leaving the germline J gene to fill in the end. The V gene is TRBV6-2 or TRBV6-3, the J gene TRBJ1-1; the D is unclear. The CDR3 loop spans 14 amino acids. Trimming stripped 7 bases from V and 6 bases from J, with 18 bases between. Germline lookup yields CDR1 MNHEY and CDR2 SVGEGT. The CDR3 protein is CASTSPIVLPEAFF. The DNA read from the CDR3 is TGTGCCAGCACATCTCCTATCGTCCTACCTGAA.

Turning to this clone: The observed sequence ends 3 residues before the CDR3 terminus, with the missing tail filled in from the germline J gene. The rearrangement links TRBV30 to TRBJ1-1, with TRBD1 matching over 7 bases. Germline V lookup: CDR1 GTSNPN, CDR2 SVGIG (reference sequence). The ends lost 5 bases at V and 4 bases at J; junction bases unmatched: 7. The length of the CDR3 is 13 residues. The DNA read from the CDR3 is TGTGCCTGGTATCGGAGGGGGCCCACTGAA. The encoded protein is CAWYRRGPTE. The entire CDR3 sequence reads CAWYRRGPTEAFF.

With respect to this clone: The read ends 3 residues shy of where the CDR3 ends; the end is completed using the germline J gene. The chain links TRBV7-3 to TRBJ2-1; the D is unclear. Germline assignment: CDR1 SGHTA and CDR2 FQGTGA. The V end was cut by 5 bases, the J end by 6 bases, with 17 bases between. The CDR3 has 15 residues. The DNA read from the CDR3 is TGTGCCAGCAGCCCCCGTCCGGTTAGCCCCAATGAG. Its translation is CASSPRPVSPNE. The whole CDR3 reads CASSPRPVSPNEQFF.

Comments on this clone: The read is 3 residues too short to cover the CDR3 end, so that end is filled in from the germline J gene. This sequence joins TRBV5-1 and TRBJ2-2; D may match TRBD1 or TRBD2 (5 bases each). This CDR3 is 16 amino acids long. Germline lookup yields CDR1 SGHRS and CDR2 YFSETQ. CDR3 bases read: TGCGCCAGCAGCTCAGGGCCCGTGGGAGAAAATGAAAAG. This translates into CASSSGPVGENEK. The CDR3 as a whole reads CASSSGPVGENEKLFF.

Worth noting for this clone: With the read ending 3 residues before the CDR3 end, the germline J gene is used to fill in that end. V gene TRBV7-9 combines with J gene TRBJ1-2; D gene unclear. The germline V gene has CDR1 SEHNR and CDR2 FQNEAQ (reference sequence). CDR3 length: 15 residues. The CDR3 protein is CASSLTSTRDVDYTF. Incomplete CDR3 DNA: TGTGCCAGCAGCTTAACTTCTACCCGAGATGTCGAC.

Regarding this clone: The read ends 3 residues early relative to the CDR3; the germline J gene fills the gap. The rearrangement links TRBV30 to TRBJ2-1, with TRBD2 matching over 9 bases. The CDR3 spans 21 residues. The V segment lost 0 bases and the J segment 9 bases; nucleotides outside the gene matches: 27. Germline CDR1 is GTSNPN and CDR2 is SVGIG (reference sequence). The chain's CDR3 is CAWSVRGIQGRWREGLAEQFF. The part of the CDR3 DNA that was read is TGTGCCTGGAGTGTACGTGGTATCCAGGGGCGTTGGCGGGAGGGCCTAGCTGAG.

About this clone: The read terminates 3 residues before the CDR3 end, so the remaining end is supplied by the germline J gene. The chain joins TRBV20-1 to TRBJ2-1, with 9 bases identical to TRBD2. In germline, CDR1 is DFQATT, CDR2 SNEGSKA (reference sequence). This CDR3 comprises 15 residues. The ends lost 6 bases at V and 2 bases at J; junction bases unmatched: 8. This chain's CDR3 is CSAGVAGAPYNEQFF. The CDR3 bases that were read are TGCAGTGCGGGGGTAGCGGGAGCACCCTACAATGAG.